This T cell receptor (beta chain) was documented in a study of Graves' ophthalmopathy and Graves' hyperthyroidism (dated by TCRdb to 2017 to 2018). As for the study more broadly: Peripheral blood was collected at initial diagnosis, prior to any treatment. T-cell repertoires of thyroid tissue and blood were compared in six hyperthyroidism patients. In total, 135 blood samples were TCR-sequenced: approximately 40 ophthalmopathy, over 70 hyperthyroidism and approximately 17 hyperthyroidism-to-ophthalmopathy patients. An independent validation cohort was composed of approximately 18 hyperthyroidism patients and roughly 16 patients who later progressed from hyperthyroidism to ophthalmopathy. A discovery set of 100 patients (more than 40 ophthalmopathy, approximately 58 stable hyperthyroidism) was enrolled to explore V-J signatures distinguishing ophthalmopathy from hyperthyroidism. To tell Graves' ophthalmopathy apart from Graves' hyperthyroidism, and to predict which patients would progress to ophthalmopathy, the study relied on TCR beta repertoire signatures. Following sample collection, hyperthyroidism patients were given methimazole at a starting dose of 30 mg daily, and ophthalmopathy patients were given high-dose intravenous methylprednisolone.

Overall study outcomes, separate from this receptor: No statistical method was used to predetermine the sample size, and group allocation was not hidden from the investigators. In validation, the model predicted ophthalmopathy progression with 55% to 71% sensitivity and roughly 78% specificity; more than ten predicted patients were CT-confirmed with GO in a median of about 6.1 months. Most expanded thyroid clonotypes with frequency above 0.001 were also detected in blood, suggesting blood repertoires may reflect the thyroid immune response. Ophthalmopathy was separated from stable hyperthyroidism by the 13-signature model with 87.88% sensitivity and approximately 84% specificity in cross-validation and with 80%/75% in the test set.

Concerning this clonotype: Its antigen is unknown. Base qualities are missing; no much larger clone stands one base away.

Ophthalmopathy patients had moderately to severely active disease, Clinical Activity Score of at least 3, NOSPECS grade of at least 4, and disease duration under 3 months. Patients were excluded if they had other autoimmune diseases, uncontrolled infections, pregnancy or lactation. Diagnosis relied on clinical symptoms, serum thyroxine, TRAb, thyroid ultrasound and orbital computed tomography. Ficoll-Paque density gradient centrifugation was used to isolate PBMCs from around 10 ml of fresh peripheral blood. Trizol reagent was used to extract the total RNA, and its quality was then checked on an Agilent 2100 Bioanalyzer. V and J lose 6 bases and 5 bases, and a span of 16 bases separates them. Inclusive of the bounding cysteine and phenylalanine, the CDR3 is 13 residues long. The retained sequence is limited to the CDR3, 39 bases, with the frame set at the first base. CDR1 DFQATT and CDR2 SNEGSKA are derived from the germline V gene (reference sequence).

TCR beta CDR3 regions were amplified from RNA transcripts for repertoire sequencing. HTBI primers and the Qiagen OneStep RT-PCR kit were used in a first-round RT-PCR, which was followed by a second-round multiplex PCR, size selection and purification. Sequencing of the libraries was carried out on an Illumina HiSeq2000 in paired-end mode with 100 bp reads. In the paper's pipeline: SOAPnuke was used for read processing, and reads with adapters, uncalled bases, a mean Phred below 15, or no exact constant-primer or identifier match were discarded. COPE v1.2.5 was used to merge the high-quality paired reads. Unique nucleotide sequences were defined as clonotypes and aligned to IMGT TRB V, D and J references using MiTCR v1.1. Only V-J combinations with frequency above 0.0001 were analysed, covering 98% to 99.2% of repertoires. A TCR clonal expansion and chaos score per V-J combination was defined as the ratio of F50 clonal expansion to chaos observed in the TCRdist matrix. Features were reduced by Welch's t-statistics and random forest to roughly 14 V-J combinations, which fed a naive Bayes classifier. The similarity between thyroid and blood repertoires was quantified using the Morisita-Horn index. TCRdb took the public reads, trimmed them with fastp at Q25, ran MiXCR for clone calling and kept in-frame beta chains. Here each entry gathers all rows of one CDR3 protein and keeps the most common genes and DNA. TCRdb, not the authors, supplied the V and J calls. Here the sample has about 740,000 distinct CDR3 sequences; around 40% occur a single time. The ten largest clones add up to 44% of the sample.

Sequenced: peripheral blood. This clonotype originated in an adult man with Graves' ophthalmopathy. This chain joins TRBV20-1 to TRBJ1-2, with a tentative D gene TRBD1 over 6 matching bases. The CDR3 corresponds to CSASSTGPYGYTF. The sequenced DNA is TGCAGTGCCAGTAGTACAGGGCCTTATGGCTACACCTTC.